Following are 18 T cell receptor beta chains from one sample sequenced in a study of cytomegalovirus exposure and HLA in healthy donors. PCR employed 60 Vbeta and 13 Jbeta primers. Clones were read by immunoSEQ multiplex PCR, and TCRdb kept only the in-frame ones, dropping some. Of approximately 79,000 clones in the sample, around 70% were seen once. Specimen: PBMCs. These receptors came from a man between 35 and 55 years old in good health and CMV-seropositive.

CDR3 DNA: TGTGCCAGCAGGCAATTGGGGAGCTCCTACGAGCAGTACTTC. Translated: CASRQLGSSYEQYF. The gene calls are TRBV6-1 and TRBJ2-7, with a tentative D call TRBD2 (5 bases). Per the germline V gene, CDR1 is MNHNS and CDR2 is SASEGT. Between the trimmed V and J ends, which lost 6 bases and 0 bases, there was a span of 12 bases. CDR3 length: 14 amino acids.

This clone turned up a few times. This chain's CDR3 is CAWSESRETQYF. The CDR3 DNA reads as TGTGCCTGGAGTGAGTCCAGGGAGACCCAGTACTTC. The V and J genes are TRBV30 and TRBJ2-5; D unresolved. Trimming cost V 1 base and J 5 bases, with 8 bases left between them. Germline CDR1 reads GTSNPN; CDR2 reads SVGIG (reference sequence). This CDR3 has 12 amino acids.

The chain has TRBV7-9 and TRBJ2-3; a possible D gene is TRBD2 (6 bases). This CDR3 is 14 amino acids long. V lost 4 bases and J lost 2, with 10 bases in between. Germline CDR1 is SEHNR and CDR2 is FQNEAQ (reference sequence). CDR3 region: CASSYGGDTDTQYF. The CDR3 DNA reads TGTGCCAGCAGCTACGGGGGAGACACAGATACGCAGTATTTT. Full variable domain (outside the CDR3, taken from reference TRBV7-9 and TRBJ2-3): DTGVSQNPRHKITKRGQNVTFRCDPISEHNRLYWYRQTLGQGPEFLTYFQNEAQLEKSRLLSDRFSAERPKGSFSTLEIQRTEQGDSAMYLCASSYGGDTDTQYFGPGTRLTVL.

This clone was seen a handful of times. The sample carries other DNA sequences with the same CDR3. The rearrangement uses TRBV9 and TRBJ2-3; D possibly corresponds to TRBD1 (6 bases). Germline V gene data show CDR1 as SGDLS and CDR2 as YYNGEE. Trimming cost V 1 base and J 0 bases, with 9 bases left between them. This CDR3 contains 15 residues. CDR3 residues: CASSVTGTSTDTQYF. The CDR3 nucleotides are TGTGCCAGCAGCGTAACCGGGACAAGCACAGATACGCAGTATTTT.

This clone has just one count. The V call is TRBV7-2, the J call TRBJ2-3; D not certain. CDR1 is SGHTA, CDR2 FQGNSA, per germline. The CDR3 has 14 amino acids. V lost 1 base and J 2 bases, leaving 7 bases between the germline ends. The CDR3 nucleotides are TGTGCCAGCAGCTTAGGGCACTACACAGATACGCAGTATTTT. Residues: CASSLGHYTDTQYF.

The chain has TRBV15 and TRBJ2-2, with TRBD1 as a possible D gene (6 bases). The CDR3 spans 15 residues. Germline-derived CDR1 and CDR2 are LNHNV and YYDKDF (reference sequence). The V end lost 4 bases, the J end lost 6 bases, and 15 bases lay between the germline ends. The CDR3 DNA is TGTGCCACCAGCACCGGGACATCCGCCGCCGGGGAGCTGTTTTTT. Translated: CATSTGTSAAGELFF.

The genes are TRBV27 and TRBJ2-2; TRBD1 matches 12 bases. The CDR3 length is 17 residues. Germline V gene data show CDR1 as MNHEY and CDR2 as SMNVEV (reference sequence). Unmatched junction bases numbered 11, after V lost 6 bases and J lost 6 bases. Here the CDR3 reads CASSVGQGAIQAGELFF. CDR3 nucleotides: TGTGCCAGCAGCGTGGGACAGGGGGCGATCCAAGCCGGGGAGCTGTTTTTT.

The rearrangement uses TRBV2 and TRBJ2-5; 7 bases are shared with TRBD1. After removal of 7 bases from V and 3 bases from J, the junction contained 5 bases not matched to a gene. CDR3 length equals 13 residues. Germline V gives CDR1 SNHLY, CDR2 FYNNEI. CDR3 nucleotide sequence: TGTGCCAGCACCGGGACAGCCGAAGAGACCCAGTACTTC. Amino acid sequence: CASTGTAEETQYF.

The chain is built from TRBV6-5 and TRBJ1-1; 8 bases align to TRBD1. In germline, CDR1 is MNHEY, CDR2 SVGAGI. The V gene end was trimmed by 2 bases and the J gene end by 5 bases; junction bases not matched to a gene: 4. This CDR3 has 14 amino acids. CDR3 DNA: TGTGCCAGCAGTTACCAGGGGGCCTGGACTGAAGCTTTCTTT. Encoded protein: CASSYQGAWTEAFF.

The chain uses TRBV12-5 and TRBJ2-3; tentative D call: TRBD2 (5 bases). V was shortened by 2 bases and J by 5 bases, with 8 bases between the two germline ends. The CDR3 totals 13 residues. In germline, CDR1 is LGHNT, CDR2 FRNRAP. The CDR3 coding sequence is TGTGCTAGTGGTTTGAGCCGGGAAGATACGCAGTATTTT. Encoded protein: CASGLSREDTQYF.

The genes are TRBV6-6 and TRBJ1-5, with unresolved D. The CDR3 runs 13 residues. Germline lookup yields CDR1 MNHNY and CDR2 SVGAGI (reference sequence). V was trimmed by 10 bases and J by 0 bases, leaving 10 bases between them. The CDR3 DNA reads TGTGCCACGAGGGAGGGTAGCAATCAGCCCCAGCATTTT. This encodes CATREGSNQPQHF.

This clone has only a few counts. The chain combines TRBV6-4 with TRBJ1-6; the D is unclear. Germline CDR1 is MRHNA and CDR2 is SNTAGT. This CDR3 contains 15 residues. Trimming cost V 0 bases and J 7 bases, with 10 bases left between them. CDR3 sequence: CASSDSGSGNSPLHF. The CDR3 bases are TGTGCCAGCAGTGACTCCGGGAGTGGAAATTCACCCCTCCACTTT.

This rearrangement joins TRBV7-2 to TRBJ2-2, with a possible D match to TRBD2 (5 bases). This CDR3 spans 14 amino acids. Germline CDR1 is SGHTA and CDR2 is FQGNSA. Trimming stripped 7 bases from V and 4 bases from J, with 13 bases between. CDR3 loop: CASTRTFFTGELFF. CDR3 sequence (DNA): TGTGCCAGCACCAGGACTTTCTTCACCGGGGAGCTGTTTTTT.

About this clone itself: Other DNA sequences from this sample encode an identical CDR3 as well. The V call is TRBV6-6, the J call TRBJ1-3; D unclear. CDR1 is MNHNY, CDR2 SVGAGI, per germline (reference sequence). The ends were cut back, 0 bases at V and 4 bases at J, with 10 bases in the middle. The CDR3 sequence is 15 residues long. Here the CDR3 reads CASSYSTGAGNTIYF. The CDR3 DNA is TGTGCCAGCAGTTACTCGACGGGTGCCGGAAACACCATATATTTT.

This chain connects TRBV7-2 to TRBJ2-7, with 7 bases lining up with TRBD1. Trimming cost V 4 bases and J 2 bases; bases outside gene matches: 2. The CDR3 length is 13 residues. Germline V gives CDR1 SGHTA, CDR2 FQGNSA. The CDR3: CASSSDRTYEQYF. The CDR3 DNA follows: TGTGCCAGCAGCTCGGACAGGACCTACGAGCAGTACTTC.

CDR3: CASTLQSVLNEKLFF. In DNA, the CDR3 is TGTGCCAGCACCCTCCAGAGCGTCCTTAATGAAAAACTGTTTTTT. This sequence joins TRBV2 and TRBJ1-4; D is uncertain. Trimming stripped 7 bases from V and 4 bases from J, with 16 bases between. The CDR3 sequence is 15 residues long. Germline CDR1 is SNHLY and CDR2 is FYNNEI.

The CDR3 nucleotides read TGTGCCAGCAGCTTAGTAGCTTCACGCGGCGACTACGAGCAGTACTTC. Protein product: CASSLVASRGDYEQYF. The chain has TRBV11-2 and TRBJ2-7; D not resolved. Trimming pared 1 base from V and 3 bases from J, leaving 16 bases between. This CDR3 is 16 amino acids long. Germline CDR1 reads SGHAT; CDR2 reads FQNNGV.

The chain employs TRBV6-1 and TRBJ1-1, with no clear D. The CDR3 loop spans 14 amino acids. The V and J ends lost 1 base and 4 bases respectively, with 10 bases between them. CDR1 and CDR2 from the germline V gene are MNHNS and SASEGT. For the CDR3, the DNA is TGTGCCAGCAGTGAAGGCGAAGGGAGCACTGAAGCTTTCTTT. Translated, it gives CASSEGEGSTEAFF.